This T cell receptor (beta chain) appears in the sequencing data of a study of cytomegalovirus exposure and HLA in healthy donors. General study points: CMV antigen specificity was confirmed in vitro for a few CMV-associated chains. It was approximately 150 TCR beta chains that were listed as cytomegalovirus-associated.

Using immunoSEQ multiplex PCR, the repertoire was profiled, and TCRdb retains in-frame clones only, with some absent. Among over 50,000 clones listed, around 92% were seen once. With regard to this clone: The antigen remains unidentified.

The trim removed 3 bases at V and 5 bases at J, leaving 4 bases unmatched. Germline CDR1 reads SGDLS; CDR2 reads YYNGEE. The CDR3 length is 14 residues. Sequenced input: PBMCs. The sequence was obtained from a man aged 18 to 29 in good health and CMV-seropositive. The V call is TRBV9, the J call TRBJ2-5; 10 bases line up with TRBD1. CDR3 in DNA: TGTGCCAGCAGCGAGGGACAGGGGAGGGAGACCCAGTACTTC. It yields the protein CASSEGQGRETQYF.